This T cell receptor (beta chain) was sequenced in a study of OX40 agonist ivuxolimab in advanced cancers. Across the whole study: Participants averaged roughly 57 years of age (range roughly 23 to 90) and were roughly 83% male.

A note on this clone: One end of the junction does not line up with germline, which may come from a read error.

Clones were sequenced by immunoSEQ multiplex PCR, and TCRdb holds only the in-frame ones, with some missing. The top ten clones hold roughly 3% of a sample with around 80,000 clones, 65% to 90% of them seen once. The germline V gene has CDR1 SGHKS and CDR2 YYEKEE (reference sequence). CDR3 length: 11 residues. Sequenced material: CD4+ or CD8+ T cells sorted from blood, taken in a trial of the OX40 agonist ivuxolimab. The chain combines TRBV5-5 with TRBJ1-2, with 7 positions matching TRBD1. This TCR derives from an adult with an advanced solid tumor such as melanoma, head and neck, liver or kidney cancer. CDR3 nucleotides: TGTGCCAGCAGCTTACAGGGGACGTTCGCCTTC. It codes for CASSLQGTFAF.